Here is one T cell receptor beta chain with its context. This record belongs to a study of OX40 agonist ivuxolimab in advanced cancers. Study information: Participants, about 83% male, averaged 60 years of age, ranging from about 23 to 80.

The CDR3 has 18 residues. Germline CDR1 and CDR2: MDHEN and SYDVKM. The V and J ends lost 3 bases and 3 bases, in that order; junction bases with no gene match: 13. Using immunoSEQ multiplex PCR, the repertoire was profiled, and TCRdb retains in-frame clones only, with some absent. The sample has about 60,000 clones, roughly nine tenths seen once. No patient had autoimmune disease or received systemic immunosuppression. The rearrangement uses TRBV28 and TRBJ1-5, with 8 nucleotides matching TRBD1. Here the sequenced sample was CD4+ or CD8+ T cells sorted from blood, taken in a trial of the OX40 agonist ivuxolimab. This receptor was taken from an adult with an advanced solid tumor such as melanoma, head and neck, liver or kidney cancer. The CDR3 DNA is TGTGCCAGCAGTTTTCCCAGGACAGGGTCCATACTCAATCAGCCCCAGCATTTT. Its protein is CASSFPRTGSILNQPQHF.